The entry that follows covers one T cell receptor (beta chain) sequence. The source of the sample is a study of coeliac disease. This CDR3 is 16 amino acids long. Trimming cost V 4 bases and J 4 bases, with 19 bases left between them. The germline V gene encodes CDR1 SGDLS and CDR2 YYNGEE. Repertoires were generated with immunoSEQ multiplex PCR, while TCRdb's copy carries only in-frame clones and drops some. The sample shows roughly 7,000 clones, 50% to 65% of them seen only once. The receptor's source is a woman aged 55-75 years with active celiac disease. V usage is TRBV9 and J usage is TRBJ2-3; weak D call: TRBD1 (5 bases). Sequencing was done on a sample of lamina propria lymphocytes from the gut. CDR3 sequence: CASSPPMGRPADTQYF. The CDR3 nucleotides are TGTGCCAGCAGCCCACCCATGGGGCGTCCCGCAGATACGCAGTATTTT.